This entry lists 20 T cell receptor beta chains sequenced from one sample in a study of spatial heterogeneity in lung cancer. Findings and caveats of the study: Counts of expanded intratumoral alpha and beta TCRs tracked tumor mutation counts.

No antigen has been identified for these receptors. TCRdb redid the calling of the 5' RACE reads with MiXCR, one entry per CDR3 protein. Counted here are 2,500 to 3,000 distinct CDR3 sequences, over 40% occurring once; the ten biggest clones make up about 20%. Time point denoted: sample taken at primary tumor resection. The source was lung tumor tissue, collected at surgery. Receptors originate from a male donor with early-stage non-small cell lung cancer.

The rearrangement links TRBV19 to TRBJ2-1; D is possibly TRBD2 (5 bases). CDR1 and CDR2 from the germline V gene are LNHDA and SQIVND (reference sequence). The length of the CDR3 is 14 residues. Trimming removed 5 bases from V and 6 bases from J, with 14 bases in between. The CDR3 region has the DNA TGTGCCAGTAGTCGCCTTTCGGGGAGCAATGAGCAGTTCTTC. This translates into CASSRLSGSNEQFF.

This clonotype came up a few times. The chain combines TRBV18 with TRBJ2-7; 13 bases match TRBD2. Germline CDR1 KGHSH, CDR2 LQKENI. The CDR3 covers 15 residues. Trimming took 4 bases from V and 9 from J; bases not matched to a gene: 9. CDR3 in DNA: TGTGCCAGCTCACAGGGACTAGCGGGGAGAACGGGGCAGTACTTC. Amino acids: CASSQGLAGRTGQYF.

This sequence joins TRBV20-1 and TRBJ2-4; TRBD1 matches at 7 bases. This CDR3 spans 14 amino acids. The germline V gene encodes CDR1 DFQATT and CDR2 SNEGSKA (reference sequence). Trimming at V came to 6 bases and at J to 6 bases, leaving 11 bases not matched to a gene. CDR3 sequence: CSAVPQGELNIQYF. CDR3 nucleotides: TGCAGTGCCGTCCCTCAGGGGGAGTTAAACATTCAGTACTTC.

The CDR3 nucleotides read TGTGCCAGCAGTTTCGACCTTTGGGACGGCTCCTACGAGCAGTACTTC. Encoded protein: CASSFDLWDGSYEQYF. The genes are TRBV27 and TRBJ2-7; either TRBD1 or TRBD2 may supply D (5 bases each). V dropped 3 bases and J dropped 0 bases, with 15 bases sitting between them. The CDR3 is 16 amino acids. Germline V gene sequence: CDR1 MNHEY, CDR2 SMNVEV (reference sequence).

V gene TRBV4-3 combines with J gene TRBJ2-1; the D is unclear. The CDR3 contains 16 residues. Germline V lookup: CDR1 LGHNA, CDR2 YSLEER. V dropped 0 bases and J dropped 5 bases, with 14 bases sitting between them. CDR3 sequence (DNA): TGCGCCAGCAGCCAAGAGGCCCGGTCCCCCCACAATGAGCAGTTCTTC. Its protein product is CASSQEARSPHNEQFF.

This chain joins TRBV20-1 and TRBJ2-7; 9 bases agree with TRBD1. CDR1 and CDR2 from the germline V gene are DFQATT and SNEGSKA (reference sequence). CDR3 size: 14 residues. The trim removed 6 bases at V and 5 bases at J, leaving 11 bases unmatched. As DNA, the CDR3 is TGCAGTGCGAAGCCCGGGACAGGGATGGACGAGCAGTACTTC. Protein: CSAKPGTGMDEQYF.

This chain's CDR3 is CASSYSDYSGANVLTF. The CDR3 DNA reads TGTGCCAGCAGTTACTCGGATTACTCTGGGGCCAACGTCCTGACTTTC. The V and J genes are TRBV6-6 and TRBJ2-6; D is undetermined. V dropped 0 bases and J dropped 0 bases, with 6 bases sitting between them. Germline V gene lookup returns CDR1 MNHNY and CDR2 SVGAGI (reference sequence). This CDR3 has 16 residues.

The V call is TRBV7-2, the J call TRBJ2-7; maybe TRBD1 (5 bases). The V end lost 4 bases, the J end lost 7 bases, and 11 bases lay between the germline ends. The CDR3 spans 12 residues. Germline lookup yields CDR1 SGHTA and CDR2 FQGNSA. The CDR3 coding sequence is TGTGCCAGCAGCTCTCAGGGTCTTGAGCAGTACTTC. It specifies CASSSQGLEQYF. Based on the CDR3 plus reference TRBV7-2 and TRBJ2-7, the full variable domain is GAGVSQSPSNKVTEKGKDVELRCDPISGHTALYWYRQSLGQGLEFLIYFQGNSAPDKSGLPSDRFSAERTGGSVSTLTIQRTQQEDSAVYLCASSSQGLEQYFGPGTRLTVT.

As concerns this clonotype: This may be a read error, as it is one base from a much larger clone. DNA for the CDR3: TGTACCAGCAGTTACCGAGGGACAGGGCCCTACGAGCAGTACTTC. Its protein product is CTSSYRGTGPYEQYF. The V and J genes are TRBV6-2 or TRBV6-3 and TRBJ2-7; 9 positions match TRBD1. Germline CDR1 is MNHEY and CDR2 is SVGEGT. The CDR3 runs 15 residues.

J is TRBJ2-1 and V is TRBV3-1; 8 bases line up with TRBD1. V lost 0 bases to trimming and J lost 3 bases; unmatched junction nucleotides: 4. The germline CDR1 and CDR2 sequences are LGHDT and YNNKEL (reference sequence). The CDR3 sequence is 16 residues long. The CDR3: CASSQDRTGYYNEQFF. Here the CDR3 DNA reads TGTGCCAGCAGCCAAGACCGGACAGGGTACTACAATGAGCAGTTCTTC.

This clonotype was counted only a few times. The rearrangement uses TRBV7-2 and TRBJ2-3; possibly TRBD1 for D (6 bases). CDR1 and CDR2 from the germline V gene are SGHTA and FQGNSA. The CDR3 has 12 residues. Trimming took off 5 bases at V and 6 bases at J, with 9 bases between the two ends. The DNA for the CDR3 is TGTGCCAGCAGCGCCCAGGGGGATACGCAGTATTTT. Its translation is CASSAQGDTQYF.

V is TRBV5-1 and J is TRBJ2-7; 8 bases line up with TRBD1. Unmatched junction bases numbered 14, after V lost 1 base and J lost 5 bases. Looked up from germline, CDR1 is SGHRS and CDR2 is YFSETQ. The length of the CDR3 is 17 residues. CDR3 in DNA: TGCGCCAGCAGCTTGCGCGACCGGACAGGGATTCCCCACGAGCAGTACTTC. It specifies CASSLRDRTGIPHEQYF.

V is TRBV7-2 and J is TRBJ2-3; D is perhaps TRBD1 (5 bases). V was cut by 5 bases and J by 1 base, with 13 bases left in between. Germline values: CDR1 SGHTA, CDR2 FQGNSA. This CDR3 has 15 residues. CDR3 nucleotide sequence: TGTGCCAGCAGCCTGGACATTGGTCGCACAGATACGCAGTATTTT. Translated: CASSLDIGRTDTQYF.

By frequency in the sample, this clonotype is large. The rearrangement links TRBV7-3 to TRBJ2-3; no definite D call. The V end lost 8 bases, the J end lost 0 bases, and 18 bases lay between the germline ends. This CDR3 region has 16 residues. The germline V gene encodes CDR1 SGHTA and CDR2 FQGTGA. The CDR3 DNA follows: TGTGCCAGCTCCTTGGGCCGGACCTCTAGCACAGATACGCAGTATTTT. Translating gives CASSLGRTSSTDTQYF. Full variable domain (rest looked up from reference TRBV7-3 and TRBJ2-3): GAGVSQTPSNKVTEKGKYVELRCDPISGHTALYWYRQSLGQGPEFLIYFQGTGAADDSGLPNDRFFAVRPEGSVSTLKIQRTERGDSAVYLCASSLGRTSSTDTQYFGPGTRLTVL.

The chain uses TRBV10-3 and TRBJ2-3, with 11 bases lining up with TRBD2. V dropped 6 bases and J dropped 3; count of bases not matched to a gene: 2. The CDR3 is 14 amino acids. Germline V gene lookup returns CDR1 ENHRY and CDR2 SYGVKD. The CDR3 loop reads CAISLAGGTDTQYF. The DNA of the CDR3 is TGTGCCATCAGCCTAGCGGGGGGAACAGATACGCAGTATTTT.

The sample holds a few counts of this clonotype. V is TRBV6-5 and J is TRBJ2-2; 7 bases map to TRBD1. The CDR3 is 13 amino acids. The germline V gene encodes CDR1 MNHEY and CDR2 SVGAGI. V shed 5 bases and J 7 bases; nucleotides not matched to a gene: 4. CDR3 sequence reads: CASSNTGDGELFF. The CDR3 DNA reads TGTGCCAGCAGTAACACAGGGGACGGGGAGCTGTTTTTT.

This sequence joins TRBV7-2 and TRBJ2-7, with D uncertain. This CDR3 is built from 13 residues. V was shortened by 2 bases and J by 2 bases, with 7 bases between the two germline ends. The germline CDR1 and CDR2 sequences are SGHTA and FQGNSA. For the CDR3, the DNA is TGTGCCAGCAGCTTATTTTTCACCTACGAGCAGTACTTC. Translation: CASSLFFTYEQYF.

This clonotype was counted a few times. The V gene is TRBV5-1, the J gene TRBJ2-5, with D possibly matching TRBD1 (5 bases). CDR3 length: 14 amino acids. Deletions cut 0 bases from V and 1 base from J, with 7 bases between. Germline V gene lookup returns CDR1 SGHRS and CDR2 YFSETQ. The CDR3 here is CASSLAGPQETQYF. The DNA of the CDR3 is TGCGCCAGCAGCTTGGCAGGGCCCCAAGAGACCCAGTACTTC. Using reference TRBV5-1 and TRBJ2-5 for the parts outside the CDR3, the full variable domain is KAGVTQTPRYLIKTRGQQVTLSCSPISGHRSVSWYQQTPGQGLQFLFEYFSETQRNKGNFPGRFSGRQFSNSRSEMNVSTLELGDSALYLCASSLAGPQETQYFGPGTRLLVL.

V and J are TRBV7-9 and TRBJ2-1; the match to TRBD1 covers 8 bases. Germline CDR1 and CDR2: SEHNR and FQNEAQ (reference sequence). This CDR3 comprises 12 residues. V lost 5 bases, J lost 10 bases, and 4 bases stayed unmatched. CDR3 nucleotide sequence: TGTGCCAGCAGCCGAGGACAGGGAGAGCAGTTCTTC. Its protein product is CASSRGQGEQFF.

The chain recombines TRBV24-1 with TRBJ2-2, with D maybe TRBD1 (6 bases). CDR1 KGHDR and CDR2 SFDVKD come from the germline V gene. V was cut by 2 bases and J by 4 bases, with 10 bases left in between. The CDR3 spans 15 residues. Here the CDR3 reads CATSDYREATGELFF. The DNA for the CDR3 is TGTGCCACCAGTGATTACAGGGAAGCCACCGGGGAGCTGTTTTTT.